The rows below give T cell receptor beta chains drawn from one sample of a study of T cell responses to AZD1222 COVID-19 vaccine. Some clones are missing from TCRdb's copy, which holds only in-frame ones; the method was immunoSEQ multiplex PCR. The data show about 120,000 clones, 75% to 95% seen once. Sequencing was performed on peripheral blood, taken on day 0 of AZD1222 vaccination. All receptors come from an adult in good health. CDR3s include the opening cysteine and the closing phenylalanine or tryptophan. D genes are given only for firm matches. Clone size is shown for a subset of rows, as once, few, many or a class of expanded clone.

J	size	V	D	DNA	CDR3
TRBJ1-1	.	TRBV3-1/TRBV3-2	.	TGTGCCAGCACCGAACAGGGTATGAACACTGAAGCTTTCTTT	CASTEQGMNTEAFF
TRBJ1-4	.	TRBV2	.	TGTGCCAGCGGGACATTGTTTGAAAAACTGTTTTTT	CASGTLFEKLFF
TRBJ2-1	.	TRBV28	TRBD1	TGTGCCAGTCTCAACAGGGGCACCTACAATGAGCAGTTCTTC	CASLNRGTYNEQFF
TRBJ1-2	.	TRBV3-1/TRBV3-2	TRBD1	TGTGCCAGCAGCAGGGGACAGGGGAAGGGAGCTTATGGCTACACCTTC	CASSRGQGKGAYGYTF
TRBJ2-2	.	TRBV7-9	.	TGTGCCAGCAGCCCGAGGTCCGGGACAACTATATCCGGGGAGCTGTTTTTT	CASSPRSGTTISGELFF
TRBJ2-3	.	TRBV5-1	.	TGCGCCAGCAGCCCCTTTATTTCTGAGATCACAGATACGCAGTATTTT	CASSPFISEITDTQYF
TRBJ2-5	.	TRBV5-4	.	TGTGCCAGCACCCCCGGCGGGTCTGTTGGGGTAGGGGAGACCCAGTACTTC	CASTPGGSVGVGETQYF
TRBJ2-2	.	TRBV19	.	TGTGCCAGTAGTATAGATCGGACAGGGCAGCGGGGGGTGTTTTTT	CASSIDRTGQRGVFF
TRBJ1-4	.	TRBV18	.	TGTGCCAGCTCACCTGCTGCAACTAATGAAAAACTGTTTTTT	CASSPAATNEKLFF
TRBJ1-1	once	TRBV19	.	TGTGCCAGTAGTGTAAATCGGAACACTGAAGCTTTCTTT	CASSVNRNTEAFF
TRBJ2-7	.	TRBV5-8	.	TGTGCCAGCAGAAAGAATCTGGGGACCTCTTACGAGCAGTACTTC	CASRKNLGTSYEQYF
TRBJ1-1	.	TRBV19	.	TGTGCCAGTAGTATAGATCTGAGCGGGTTTACTGAAGCTTTCTTT	CASSIDLSGFTEAFF
TRBJ1-1	.	TRBV7-6	.	TGTGCCAGCAGCGGGCCCGGGACAGAAGCTTTCTTT	CASSGPGTEAFF
TRBJ1-1	.	TRBV12-5	TRBD1	TGTGCTAGTGGTTCGAGGACAGGACCTATGAAAACTGAAGCTTTCTTT	CASGSRTGPMKTEAFF
TRBJ1-1	.	TRBV7-9	.	TGTGCCAGCAGCTCTACTGACGGGGTTAGGACTGAAGCTTTCTTT	CASSSTDGVRTEAFF
TRBJ1-2	.	TRBV14	.	TGTGCCAGCAGCCTCGGGCCCCTACCGAGGGGCTACACCTTC	CASSLGPLPRGYTF
TRBJ1-1	.	TRBV18	TRBD1	TGTGCCAGCTCCTCCGTTGGGACAGGGGGGAGCACTGAAGCTTTCTTT	CASSSVGTGGSTEAFF
TRBJ1-1	.	TRBV5-5	.	TGTGCCAGCAGCTTGGCCGGGGGGAACACTGAAGCTTTCTTT	CASSLAGGNTEAFF
TRBJ2-7	few	TRBV7-2	TRBD1	TGTGCCAGCAGCTACGTGACAGGGAGCTCCTACGAGCAGTACTTC	CASSYVTGSSYEQYF
TRBJ2-7	.	TRBV27	TRBD2	TGTGCCAGCAGTTCGACGGGAGGGGGCGAGCAGTACTTC	CASSSTGGGEQYF
TRBJ1-3	.	TRBV5-1	.	TGCGCCAGCAGCTTGGTACTAGGCGACTCTGGAAACACCATATATTTT	CASSLVLGDSGNTIYF
TRBJ1-4	.	TRBV25-1	TRBD1	TGTGCCAGCAAACAGGGGGTAAGCGAAAAACTGTTTTTT	CASKQGVSEKLFF
TRBJ1-2	.	TRBV27	.	TGTGCCAGCAGGGCGAGGGTGCGTGGCTATGGCTACACCTTC	CASRARVRGYGYTF
TRBJ2-4	few	TRBV7-9	.	TGTGCCAGCATAGGGGACCGGGCCAAAAACATTCAGTACTTC	CASIGDRAKNIQYF
TRBJ1-3	.	TRBV28	.	TGTGCCAGCAGCTCAGTGGTTCCTGGAAACACCATATATTTT	CASSSVVPGNTIYF
TRBJ1-1	.	TRBV4-2	.	TGTGCCAGCAGCCAAGAATTCGGAGTTACTGAAGCTTTCTTT	CASSQEFGVTEAFF
TRBJ1-2	few	TRBV4-2	.	TGTGCCAGCAGCCAAGATTCCAGGGGCAGAACTGGCTACACCTTC	CASSQDSRGRTGYTF
TRBJ2-1	.	TRBV18	TRBD1	TGTGCCAGCTCACCATCCCCGCGACAGGGCAATGAGCAGTTCTTC	CASSPSPRQGNEQFF
TRBJ2-7	.	TRBV28	TRBD1	TGTGCCAGCCTTACCCCTACAGGGGGCTCCTACGAGCAGTACTTC	CASLTPTGGSYEQYF
TRBJ2-2	.	TRBV10-3	.	TGTGCCATCAGTGGGGCTGAGGCCGGGGAGCTGTTTTTT	CAISGAEAGELFF
TRBJ1-6	few	TRBV7-9	TRBD1	TGTGCCAGCAGCCCAGGGGGGAGCTCCTATAATTCACCCCTCCACTTT	CASSPGGSSYNSPLHF
TRBJ2-3	.	TRBV19	TRBD2	TGTGCCAGTAGTATTAGCGGGAGCGCAGATACGCAGTATTTT	CASSISGSADTQYF
TRBJ2-3	once	TRBV27	.	TGTGCCAGCAGTTTACTTCAGGCAGATTTAGCTACGCAGTATTTT	CASSLLQADLATQYF
TRBJ1-3	.	TRBV19	.	TGTGCCAGTAGTTTTGTAGGAAACACCATATATTTT	CASSFVGNTIYF
TRBJ1-2	.	TRBV27	.	TGTGCCAGCAGTTTATCGGGGCAGATCTATGGCTACACCTTC	CASSLSGQIYGYTF
TRBJ1-6	.	TRBV6-2/TRBV6-3	.	TGTGCCAGCAGTCTTACCCGCCCACAGGGAGGGTCACCCCTCCACTTT	CASSLTRPQGGSPLHF
TRBJ1-2	.	TRBV28	.	TGTGCCACCAACACAGGTTCCTACTATGGCTACACCTTC	CATNTGSYYGYTF
TRBJ2-7	few	TRBV11-2	.	TGTGCCAGCAGCCGAACGGTACAGGGAGTCCACGAGCAGTACTTC	CASSRTVQGVHEQYF
TRBJ1-1	.	TRBV14	.	TGTGCCAGCAGCTCCTGGACACCAATGAACACTGAAGCTTTCTTT	CASSSWTPMNTEAFF
TRBJ2-7	once	TRBV12-3/TRBV12-4	.	TGTGCCAGCAGTTTAGGACTTCGCGAGCAGTACTTC	CASSLGLREQYF
TRBJ2-1	.	TRBV6-5	.	TGTGCCAGCAGTTACCGACCGACAAACCTGAATGAGCAGTTCTTC	CASSYRPTNLNEQFF
TRBJ2-5	.	TRBV14	.	TGTGCCAGCAGCCAAGTATGGGAGACCCAGTACTTC	CASSQVWETQYF
TRBJ2-7	.	TRBV6-1	.	TGTGCCAGCAGTGATAGGGGTAGCTACGAGCAGTACTTC	CASSDRGSYEQYF
TRBJ2-1	.	TRBV27	.	TGTGCCAGCAGTTTACCCAACAATGAGCAGTTCTTC	CASSLPNNEQFF